This T cell receptor beta chain was captured in a study of human T cells and chemical hapten exposure. Authors' processing steps: A per-sample median of about 96,000 TCRs was observed, with a range of about 23,224 to 700,000. MiXCR, applied by TCRdb to the RACE reads, yields one record per CDR3 protein. TCRdb's processing, not the study's, gives the V and J calls here. The sample has nearly 110,000 distinct CDR3 sequences; 12% are singletons. Time point given: pre-sensitization, week 0. The treatment is: therapeutic diphenylcyclopropenone sensitization with weekly scalp DPC. CDR1 KGHSH and CDR2 LQKENI come from the germline V gene. Trimming removed 1 base from V and 3 bases from J, with 13 bases in between. The CDR3 has 16 residues. Study results and caveats: In comparison with controls, expanded TCRs gave rise to a significantly larger number of large CDR3 similarity clusters.

About this clonotype: The antigen remains unidentified.

The gene calls are TRBV18 and TRBJ1-5, with D possibly TRBD1 on 6 matching bases. Source: whole blood, taken in connection with sensitization to the hapten diphenylcyclopropenone (DPC). The sequence derives from a woman between 50 and 59 years old with alopecia areata. Some clones in this sample may be carry-over from other donors' samples. The CDR3 protein is CASSPQGTTLNQPQHF. In DNA, the CDR3 is TGTGCCAGCTCACCACAGGGGACAACCCTCAATCAGCCCCAGCATTTT.